This T cell receptor beta chain appears in the sequencing data of a study of T cell repertoires in cytomegalovirus infection. The wider study: Selected CMV epitopes included recently identified HLA-C-restricted ones as well as well-studied HLA-B-restricted ones. Through public TCR beta signatures, both CMV infection and matching HLA type were indicated. Study-wide results and caveats: The study found HLA-C-restricted CMV-specific TCR beta clonotypes dominating the ex vivo response. Accumulated public TCR beta family frequency recognized individuals carrying CMV together with the relevant HLA.

TCRdb re-called the reads with MiXCR, one entry per CDR3 protein. The sample holds hundreds of thousands of distinct CDR3 sequences, around a third seen once. Only a few counts were recorded for this clonotype. As yet, its antigen is unknown. Germline V lookup: CDR1 LNHDA, CDR2 SQIVND (reference sequence). The CDR3 is made up of 14 amino acids. V lost 2 bases to trimming and J lost 2 bases, with 10 bases between them. Here the sequenced sample was cultured PBMCs, taken from culture after CMV antigen stimulation. The chain recombines TRBV19 with TRBJ2-7; perhaps TRBD2 as D (5 bases). The clonotype originates from a human donor in good health (CMV status not recorded). Some clones in this sample may be carry-over from other donors' samples. The CDR3 region has the DNA TGTGCCAGTAGTATAACCGGGGAACCCTACGAGCAGTACTTC. Protein: CASSITGEPYEQYF.